These 18 T cell receptor beta chains originate from one sample sequenced in a study of shared clonotypes between healthy human individuals. Sequencing was performed with immunoSEQ multiplex PCR; in TCRdb, only in-frame clones are kept and a portion is missing. The sample shows about a million clones, about 77% of them seen only once. The source material was memory CD4+ T cells sorted from blood. Subset noted: CD45RA-negative fraction. The receptors derive from a man between 18 and 35 years old in good health.

The chain couples TRBV18 to TRBJ1-5; D is possibly TRBD1 (5 bases). The CDR3 covers 15 residues. Trimming took 5 bases from V and 4 from J, leaving 15 bases between them. CDR1 KGHSH and CDR2 LQKENI come from the germline V gene. The DNA of the CDR3 is TGTGCCAGCTCATCTAGGCAGGGAGGGAATCAGCCCCAGCATTTT. This translates into CASSSRQGGNQPQHF.

The J gene is TRBJ2-7, the V gene TRBV12-2; TRBD1, as called in the table, went unchecked against the DNA. TRBV12-2 is a listed pseudogene. The CDR3 runs 15 residues. The CDR3 loop is CASRLARSQPYEQYF. The CDR3 DNA reads TGTGCAAGTCGCTTAGCGCGTTCACAGCCCTACGAGCAGTACTTC.

The rearrangement links TRBV19 to TRBJ2-5, with D possibly TRBD2 on 5 matching bases. This CDR3 contains 12 residues. Germline V gene data show CDR1 as LNHDA and CDR2 as SQIVND (reference sequence). V dropped 7 bases and J dropped 5 bases, with 11 bases sitting between them. CDR3 coding DNA: TGTGCCAGTACAGCAGGCGGGGAGACCCAGTACTTC. Protein product: CASTAGGETQYF.

V is TRBV6-4 and J is TRBJ1-6, with D tentatively TRBD1 (6 bases). The CDR3 consists of 14 residues. V was shortened by 3 bases and J by 7 bases, with 10 bases between the two germline ends. CDR1 and CDR2 from the germline V gene are MRHNA and SNTAGT. CDR3 region: CASSDNRANSPLHF. The CDR3 DNA reads TGTGCCAGCAGTGATAACAGGGCGAATTCACCCCTCCACTTT.

Ten or more counts support this clone. This rearrangement joins TRBV10-2 to TRBJ1-3; tentatively, D is TRBD1 (5 bases). The CDR3 extends over 15 amino acids. Between the trimmed V and J ends, which lost 6 bases and 1 base, there was a span of 13 bases. From germline, CDR1 is WSHSY and CDR2 SAAADI. The CDR3, as DNA: TGCGCCAGCAGCCCTGGGACGGAGTCTGGAAACACCATATATTTT. The encoded protein is CASSPGTESGNTIYF.

There are a few counts of this clone. The rearrangement joins TRBV23-1 to TRBJ2-1; 11 positions match TRBD2. TRBV23-1 falls under the ORF class, with uncertain function. Trimming cost V 7 bases and J 9 bases; bases outside gene matches: 8. CDR3 length: 14 amino acids. CDR3 in amino acids: CASTFSGRASEQFF. CDR3 bases: TGCGCCAGCACCTTTAGCGGGAGGGCATCTGAGCAGTTCTTC.

As DNA, the CDR3 is TGTGCCAGCAGTTTACGACAGGGGTTCACCGGGGAGCTGTTTTTT. Translating it yields CASSLRQGFTGELFF. The chain joins TRBV28 to TRBJ2-2; 8 nucleotides match TRBD1. The junction had 3 bases not matched to a gene; V was cut back by 2 bases and J by 4 bases. CDR1 MDHEN and CDR2 SYDVKM come from the germline V gene. The CDR3 covers 15 residues.

The V call is TRBV27, the J call TRBJ1-5; a possible D gene is TRBD1 (6 bases). CDR3 length equals 16 residues. CDR1 is MNHEY, CDR2 SMNVEV, per germline (reference sequence). Trimming pared 4 bases from V and 0 bases from J, leaving 13 bases between. In DNA form, the CDR3 reads TGTGCCAGCAGTTCGGGGACACGTTATAGCAATCAGCCCCAGCATTTT. This codes for CASSSGTRYSNQPQHF.

This clone has just a few counts. The chain has TRBV29-1 and TRBJ1-4; D unresolved. CDR3 length: 14 residues. Per germline, CDR1 SQVTM and CDR2 ANQGSEA. V was cut by 6 bases and J by 0 bases, with 11 bases left in between. Here the CDR3 DNA reads TGCAGCGTCCAGAAAGGCTCAACTAATGAAAAACTGTTTTTT. Amino acid sequence: CSVQKGSTNEKLFF.

The chain joins TRBV9 to TRBJ2-1; the match to TRBD2 covers 8 bases. This CDR3 has 16 amino acids. CDR1 and CDR2 from the germline V gene are SGDLS and YYNGEE. V dropped 4 bases and J dropped 1; count of bases not matched to a gene: 7. The CDR3 sequence: CASSRTSLMSYNEQFF. The CDR3 DNA reads as TGTGCCAGCAGCAGGACTAGCCTTATGTCCTACAATGAGCAGTTCTTC. The variable domain in full, completed from reference TRBV9 and TRBJ2-1, reads DSGVTQTPKHLITATGQRVTLRCSPRSGDLSVYWYQQSLDQGLQFLIQYYNGEERAKGNILERFSAQQFPDLHSELNLSSLELGDSALYFCASSRTSLMSYNEQFFGPGTRLTVL.

The CDR3 is CASSLVGDTEAFF. The CDR3 nucleotides are TGTGCCAGCAGCTTAGTAGGAGACACTGAAGCTTTCTTT. This chain connects TRBV11-2 to TRBJ1-1; no definite D call. Trimming took off 1 base at V and 3 bases at J, with 6 bases between the two ends. Germline assignment: CDR1 SGHAT and CDR2 FQNNGV. The CDR3 extends over 13 amino acids.

This chain connects TRBV7-9 to TRBJ2-7; 8 bases fit TRBD2. This CDR3 comprises 14 residues. V shed 3 bases and J 6 bases; nucleotides not matched to a gene: 7. The germline CDR1 and CDR2 sequences are SEHNR and FQNEAQ (reference sequence). CDR3 sequence: CASSFPGLAAEQYF. CDR3 bases: TGTGCCAGCAGCTTCCCCGGACTAGCAGCCGAGCAGTACTTC.

V gene TRBV7-2 combines with J gene TRBJ2-3, with 11 bases fitting TRBD1. There are 17 residues in the CDR3. Germline CDR1 reads SGHTA; CDR2 reads FQGNSA. V lost 3 bases, J lost 6 bases, and 11 bases stayed unmatched. CDR3 DNA sequence: TGTGCCAGCAGCTTTAGAAAAGGACAGGGGGCATTCGATACGCAGTATTTT. It specifies CASSFRKGQGAFDTQYF.

The gene calls are TRBV11-2 and TRBJ2-5; the D gene is possibly TRBD2 (6 bases). The V end lost 5 bases, the J end lost 7 bases, and 14 bases lay between the germline ends. Germline values: CDR1 SGHAT, CDR2 FQNNGV. This CDR3 spans 13 amino acids. CDR3 region: CASSVADLGTQYF. The CDR3 DNA reads TGTGCCAGCAGCGTAGCGGACCTTGGGACCCAGTACTTC.

In regard to this clone: Given a much more abundant clone one base away, this may be a read error. This sample also contains other DNA sequences that code for the same CDR3. The V and J genes are TRBV5-4 and TRBJ1-2; possibly TRBD1 for D (5 bases). V lost 0 bases and J 2 bases, leaving 5 bases between the germline ends. Germline CDR1 is SGHNT and CDR2 is YYREEE (reference sequence). The CDR3 covers 13 residues. CDR3 bases: TGTGCCAGCAGCTTGGACAGGAACTATGGCTACACCTTC. It is translated as CASSLDRNYGYTF.

Comment on this clone: Other DNA sequences within the sample encode an identical CDR3. The chain has TRBV10-3 and TRBJ2-5; D is uncertain. This CDR3 has 11 amino acids. Trimming removed 3 bases from V and 4 bases from J, with 3 bases in between. Germline CDR1 and CDR2: ENHRY and SYGVKD. The CDR3 reads CAISEGETQYF. DNA of the CDR3: TGTGCCATCAGTGAAGGAGAGACCCAGTACTTC.

The chain joins TRBV7-2 to TRBJ2-3; D ambiguous. Looked up from germline, CDR1 is SGHTA and CDR2 is FQGNSA. The ends were cut back, 3 bases at V and 6 bases at J, with 7 bases in the middle. The CDR3 loop spans 12 amino acids. CDR3 coding DNA: TGTGCCAGCAGCTTGCAGCAGGATACGCAGTATTTT. Translation: CASSLQQDTQYF.

This clone was detected a few times. This rearrangement joins TRBV5-1 to TRBJ2-5, with no clear D. The germline V gene encodes CDR1 SGHRS and CDR2 YFSETQ. V lost 4 bases to trimming and J lost 2 bases, with 12 bases between them. The CDR3 contains 14 residues. This CDR3 is CASSREMGQETQYF. CDR3 DNA: TGCGCCAGCAGCAGGGAAATGGGACAAGAGACCCAGTACTTC.